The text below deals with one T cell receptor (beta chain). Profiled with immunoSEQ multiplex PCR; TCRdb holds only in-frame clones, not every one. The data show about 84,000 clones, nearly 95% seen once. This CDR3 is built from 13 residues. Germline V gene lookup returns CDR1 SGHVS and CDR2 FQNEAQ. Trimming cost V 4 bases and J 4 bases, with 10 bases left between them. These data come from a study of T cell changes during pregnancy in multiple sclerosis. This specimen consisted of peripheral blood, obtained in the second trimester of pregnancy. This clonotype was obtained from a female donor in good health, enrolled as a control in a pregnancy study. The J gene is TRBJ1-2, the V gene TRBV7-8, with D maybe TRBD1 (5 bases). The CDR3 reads CASSSTAPYGYTF. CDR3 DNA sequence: TGTGCCAGCAGCTCGACAGCTCCCTATGGCTACACCTTC.